This T cell receptor beta chain emerged from a study of CD8 T cells in Susac syndrome. Study-level findings and limits: The TCR sequencing and HLA analysis in the study involved a relatively small number of individuals, as the study acknowledged.

The CDR3 contains 15 residues. V gave up 6 bases and J gave up 6 bases, with 19 bases separating them. Germline V CDR1 and CDR2: PRHDT, FYEKMQ (reference sequence). Sequencing of TCR beta was performed on blood CD8+ and CD4+ T cells. A quantity of roughly 0.5 to 1 ug RNA underwent reverse transcription using random hexamers. Via MiXCR, TCRdb re-called the immunoSEQ multiplex PCR reads, giving one row per CDR3 protein. The table records some 150,000 distinct CDR3 sequences, 95% to 96% of them present only once. In regard to this clonotype: Its antigen remains unknown.

The source is a human donor with multiple sclerosis. J is TRBJ2-3 and V is TRBV13; TRBD2 might be the D (5 bases). The material sequenced was CD8+ T cells from PBMCs. The CDR3: CASSPASGSLDTQYF. The CDR3 nucleotides read TGTGCCAGCAGTCCTGCCAGCGGATCCCTCGATACGCAGTATTTT.